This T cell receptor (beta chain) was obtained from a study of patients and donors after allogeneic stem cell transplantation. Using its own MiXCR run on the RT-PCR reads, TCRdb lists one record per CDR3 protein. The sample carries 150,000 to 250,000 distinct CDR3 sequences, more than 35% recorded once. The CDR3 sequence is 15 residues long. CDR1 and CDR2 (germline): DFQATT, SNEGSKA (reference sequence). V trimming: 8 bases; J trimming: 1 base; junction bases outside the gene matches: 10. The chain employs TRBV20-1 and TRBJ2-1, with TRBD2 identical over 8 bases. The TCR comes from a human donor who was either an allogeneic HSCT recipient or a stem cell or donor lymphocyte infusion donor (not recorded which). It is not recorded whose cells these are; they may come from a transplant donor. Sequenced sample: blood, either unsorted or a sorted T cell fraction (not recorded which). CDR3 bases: TGCAGTTTCCTTACGGGAGGGCGGTCCTACAATGAGCAGTTCTTC. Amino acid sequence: CSFLTGGRSYNEQFF.